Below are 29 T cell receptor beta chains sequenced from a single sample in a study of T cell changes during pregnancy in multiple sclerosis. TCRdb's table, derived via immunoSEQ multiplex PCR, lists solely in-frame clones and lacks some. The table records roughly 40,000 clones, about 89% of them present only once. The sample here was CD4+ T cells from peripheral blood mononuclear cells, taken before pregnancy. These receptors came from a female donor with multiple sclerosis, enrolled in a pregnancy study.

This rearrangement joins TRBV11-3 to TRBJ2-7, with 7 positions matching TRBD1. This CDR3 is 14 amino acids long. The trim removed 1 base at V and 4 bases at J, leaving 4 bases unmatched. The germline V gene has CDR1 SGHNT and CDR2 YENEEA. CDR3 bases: TGTGCCAGCAGCTTAGGAGGGGGACAGTACGAGCAGTACTTC. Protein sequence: CASSLGGGQYEQYF.

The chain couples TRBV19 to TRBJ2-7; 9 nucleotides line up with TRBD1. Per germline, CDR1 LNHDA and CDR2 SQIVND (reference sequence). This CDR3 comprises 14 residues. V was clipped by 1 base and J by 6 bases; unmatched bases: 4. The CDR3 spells CASSIGPTGGEQYF. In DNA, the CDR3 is TGTGCCAGTAGTATAGGCCCGACAGGGGGCGAGCAGTACTTC.

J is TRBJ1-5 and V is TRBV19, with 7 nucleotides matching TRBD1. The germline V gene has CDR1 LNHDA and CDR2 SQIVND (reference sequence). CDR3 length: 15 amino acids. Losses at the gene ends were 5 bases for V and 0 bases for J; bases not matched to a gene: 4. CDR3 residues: CASSWGQTSNQPQHF. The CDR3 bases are TGTGCCAGTAGTTGGGGACAGACTAGCAATCAGCCCCAGCATTTT.

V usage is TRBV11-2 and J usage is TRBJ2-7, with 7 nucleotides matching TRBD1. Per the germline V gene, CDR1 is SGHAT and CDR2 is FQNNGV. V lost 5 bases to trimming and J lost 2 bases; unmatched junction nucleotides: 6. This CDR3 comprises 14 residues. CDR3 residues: CASSRTTGPYEQYF. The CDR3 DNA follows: TGTGCCAGCAGCCGGACGACAGGGCCCTACGAGCAGTACTTC.

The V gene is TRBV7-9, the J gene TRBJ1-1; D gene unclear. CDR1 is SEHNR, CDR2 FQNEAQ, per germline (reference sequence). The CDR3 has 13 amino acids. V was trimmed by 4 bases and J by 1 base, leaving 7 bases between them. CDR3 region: CASSSVRNTEAFF. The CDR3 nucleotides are TGTGCCAGCAGCTCTGTCCGGAACACTGAAGCTTTCTTT.

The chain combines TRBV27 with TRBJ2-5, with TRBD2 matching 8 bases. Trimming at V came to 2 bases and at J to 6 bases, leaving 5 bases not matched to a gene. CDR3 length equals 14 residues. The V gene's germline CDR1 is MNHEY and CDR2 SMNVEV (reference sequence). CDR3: CASSLLGGVKTQYF. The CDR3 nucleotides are TGTGCCAGCAGTTTACTCGGGGGGGTTAAGACCCAGTACTTC.

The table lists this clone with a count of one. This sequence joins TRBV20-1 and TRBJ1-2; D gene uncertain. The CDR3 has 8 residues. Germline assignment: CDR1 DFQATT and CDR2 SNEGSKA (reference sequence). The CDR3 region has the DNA TGCAGCCTTCCGGGCTACACCTTC. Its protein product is CSLPGYTF.

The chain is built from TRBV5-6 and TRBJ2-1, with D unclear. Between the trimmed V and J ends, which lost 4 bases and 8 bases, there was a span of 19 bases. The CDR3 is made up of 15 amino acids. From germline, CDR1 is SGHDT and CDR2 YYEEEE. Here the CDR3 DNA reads TGTGCCAGCAGCCCCCCCCGGTCTGAGGTCTATGAGCAGTTCTTC. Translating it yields CASSPPRSEVYEQFF.

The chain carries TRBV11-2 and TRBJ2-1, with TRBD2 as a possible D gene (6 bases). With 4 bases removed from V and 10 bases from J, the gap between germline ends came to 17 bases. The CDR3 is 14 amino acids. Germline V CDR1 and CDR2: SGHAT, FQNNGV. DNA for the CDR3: TGTGCCAGCAGCTATACACGACCTGGGGGGGAGCAGTTCTTC. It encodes CASSYTRPGGEQFF.

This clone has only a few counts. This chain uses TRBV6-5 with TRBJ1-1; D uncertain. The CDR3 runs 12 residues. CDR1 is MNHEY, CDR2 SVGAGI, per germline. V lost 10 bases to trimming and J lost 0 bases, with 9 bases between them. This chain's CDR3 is CATSKLNTEAFF. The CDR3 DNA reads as TGTGCCACATCAAAATTGAACACTGAAGCTTTCTTT.

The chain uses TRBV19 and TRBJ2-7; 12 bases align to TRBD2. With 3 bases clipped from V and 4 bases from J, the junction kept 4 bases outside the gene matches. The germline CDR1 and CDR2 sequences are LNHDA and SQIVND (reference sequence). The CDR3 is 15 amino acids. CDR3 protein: CASSIGLAGTYEQYF. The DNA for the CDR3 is TGTGCCAGTAGTATCGGACTAGCGGGGACTTACGAGCAGTACTTC.

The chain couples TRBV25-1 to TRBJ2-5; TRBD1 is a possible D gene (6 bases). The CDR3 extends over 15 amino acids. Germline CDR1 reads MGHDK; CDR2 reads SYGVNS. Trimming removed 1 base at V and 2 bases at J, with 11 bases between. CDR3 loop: CASSELGDKQETQYF. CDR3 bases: TGTGCCAGCAGTGAATTGGGGGACAAACAAGAGACCCAGTACTTC.

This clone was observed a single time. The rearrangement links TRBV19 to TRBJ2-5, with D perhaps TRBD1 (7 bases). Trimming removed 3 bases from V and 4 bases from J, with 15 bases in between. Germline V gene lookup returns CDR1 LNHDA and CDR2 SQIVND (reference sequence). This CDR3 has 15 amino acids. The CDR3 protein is CASSIRETGRETQYF. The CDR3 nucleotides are TGTGCCAGTAGTATCCGGGAGACAGGGCGAGAGACCCAGTACTTC.

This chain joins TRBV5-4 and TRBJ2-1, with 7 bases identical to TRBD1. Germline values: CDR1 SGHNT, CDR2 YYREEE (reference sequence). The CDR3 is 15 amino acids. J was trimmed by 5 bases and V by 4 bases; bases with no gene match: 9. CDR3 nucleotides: TGTGCCAGCAGCGAGCCGACAGGGTCCCACAATGAGCAGTTCTTC. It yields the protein CASSEPTGSHNEQFF.

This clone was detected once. The CDR3, as DNA: TGTGCCAGCAGCCCGGAGCGAAACTCTGGGGCCAACGTCCTGACTTTC. This translates into CASSPERNSGANVLTF. The chain combines TRBV7-6 with TRBJ2-6; D is unresolved. The CDR3 contains 16 residues. Deletions cut 5 bases from V and 0 bases from J, with 11 bases between. CDR1 and CDR2 (germline): SGHVS, FNYEAQ. The full variable domain, completed using reference TRBV7-6 and TRBJ2-6, is GAGVSQSPRYKVTKRGQDVALRCDPISGHVSLYWYRQALGQGPEFLTYFNYEAQQDKSGLPNDRFSAERPEGSISTLTIQRTEQRDSAMYRCASSPERNSGANVLTFGAGSRLTVL.

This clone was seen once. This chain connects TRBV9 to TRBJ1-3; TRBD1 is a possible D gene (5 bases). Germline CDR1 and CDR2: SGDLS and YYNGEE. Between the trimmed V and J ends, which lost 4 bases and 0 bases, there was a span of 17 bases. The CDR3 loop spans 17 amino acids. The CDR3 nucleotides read TGTGCCAGCAGCTTCGAAGGTAGGGGTTTCTCTGGAAACACCATATATTTT. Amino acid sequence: CASSFEGRGFSGNTIYF.

The CDR3 reads CASSLRTGPNEKLFF. CDR3 bases: TGTGCCAGCAGTTTAAGAACAGGGCCTAATGAAAAACTGTTTTTT. V is TRBV28 and J is TRBJ1-4; perhaps TRBD1 as D (6 bases). In germline, CDR1 is MDHEN, CDR2 SYDVKM. Trimming stripped 2 bases from V and 3 bases from J, with 10 bases between. The CDR3 is 15 residues long.

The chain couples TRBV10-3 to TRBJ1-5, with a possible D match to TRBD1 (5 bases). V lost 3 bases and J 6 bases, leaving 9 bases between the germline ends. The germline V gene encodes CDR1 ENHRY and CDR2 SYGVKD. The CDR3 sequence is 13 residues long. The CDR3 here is CAISDREGQPQHF. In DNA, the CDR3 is TGTGCCATCAGTGACAGGGAGGGTCAGCCCCAGCATTTT.

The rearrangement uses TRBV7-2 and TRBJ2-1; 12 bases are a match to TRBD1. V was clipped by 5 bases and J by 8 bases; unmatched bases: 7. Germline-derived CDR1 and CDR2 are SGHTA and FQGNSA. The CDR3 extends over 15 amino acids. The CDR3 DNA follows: TGTGCCAGCAGCCGGCCCGGGACAGGGGGCGATGAGCAGTTCTTC. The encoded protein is CASSRPGTGGDEQFF.

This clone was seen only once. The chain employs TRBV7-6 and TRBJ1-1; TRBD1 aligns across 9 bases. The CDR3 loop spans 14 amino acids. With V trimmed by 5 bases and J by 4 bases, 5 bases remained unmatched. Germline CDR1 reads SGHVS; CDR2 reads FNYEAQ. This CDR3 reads CASSTGQGSTEAFF. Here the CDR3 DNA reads TGTGCCAGCAGCACTGGACAGGGGTCCACTGAAGCTTTCTTT.

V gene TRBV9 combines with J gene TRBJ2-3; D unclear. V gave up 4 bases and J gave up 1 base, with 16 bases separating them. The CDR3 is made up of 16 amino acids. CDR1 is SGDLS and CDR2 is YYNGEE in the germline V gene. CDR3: CASSKAPLAGTDTQYF. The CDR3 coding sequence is TGTGCCAGCAGCAAAGCACCACTCGCTGGCACAGATACGCAGTATTTT.

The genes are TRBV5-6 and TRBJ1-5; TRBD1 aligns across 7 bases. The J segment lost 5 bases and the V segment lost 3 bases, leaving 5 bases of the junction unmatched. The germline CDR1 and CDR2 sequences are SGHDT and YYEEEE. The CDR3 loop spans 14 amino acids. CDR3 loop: CASSSTGWDQPQHF. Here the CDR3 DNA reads TGTGCCAGCAGCTCGACAGGGTGGGATCAGCCCCAGCATTTT.

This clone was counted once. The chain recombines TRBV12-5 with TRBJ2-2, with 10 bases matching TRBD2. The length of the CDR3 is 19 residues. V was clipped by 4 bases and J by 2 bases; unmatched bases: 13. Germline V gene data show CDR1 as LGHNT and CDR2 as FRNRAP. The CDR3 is CASGSTQKGLAANTGELFF. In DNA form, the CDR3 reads TGTGCTAGTGGTTCAACACAAAAAGGACTAGCGGCAAACACCGGGGAGCTGTTTTTT.

The CDR3 is CASSMIGLNTEAFF. CDR3 in DNA: TGTGCCAGTAGTATGATTGGCCTGAACACTGAAGCTTTCTTT. The V and J genes are TRBV19 and TRBJ1-1; D is unresolved. Germline CDR1 and CDR2: LNHDA and SQIVND (reference sequence). V shed 3 bases and J shed 0 bases, with 8 bases lying between them. The CDR3 is 14 residues long.

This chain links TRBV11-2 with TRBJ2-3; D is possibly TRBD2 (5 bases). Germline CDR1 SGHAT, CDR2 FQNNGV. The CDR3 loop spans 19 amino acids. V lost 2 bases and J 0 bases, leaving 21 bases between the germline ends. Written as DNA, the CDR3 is TGTGCCAGCAGCTTAAGAGTGTTAGCGCAGTCACCTAGCACAGATACGCAGTATTTT. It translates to CASSLRVLAQSPSTDTQYF.

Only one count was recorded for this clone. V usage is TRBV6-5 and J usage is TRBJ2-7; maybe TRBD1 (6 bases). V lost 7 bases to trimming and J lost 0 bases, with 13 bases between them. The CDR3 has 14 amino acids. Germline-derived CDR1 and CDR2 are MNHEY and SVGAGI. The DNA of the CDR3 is TGTGCCAGCAAAGGCCAGGGGATCTCCTACGAGCAGTACTTC. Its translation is CASKGQGISYEQYF.

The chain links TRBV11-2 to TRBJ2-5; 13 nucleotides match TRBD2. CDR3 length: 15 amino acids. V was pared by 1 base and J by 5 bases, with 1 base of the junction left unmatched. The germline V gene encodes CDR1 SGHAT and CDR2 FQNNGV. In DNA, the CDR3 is TGTGCCAGCAGCTTAGTGGGACTAGCGGGGGAGACCCAGTACTTC. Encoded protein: CASSLVGLAGETQYF.

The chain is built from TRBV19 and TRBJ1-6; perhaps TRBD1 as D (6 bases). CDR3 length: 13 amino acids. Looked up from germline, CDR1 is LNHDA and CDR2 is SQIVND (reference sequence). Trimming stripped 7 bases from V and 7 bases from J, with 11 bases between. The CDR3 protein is CASTPGGNSPLHF. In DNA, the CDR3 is TGTGCCAGTACGCCGGGGGGCAATTCACCCCTCCACTTT. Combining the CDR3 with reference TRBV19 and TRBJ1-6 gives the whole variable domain DGGITQSPKYLFRKEGQNVTLSCEQNLNHDAMYWYRQDPGQGLRLIYYSQIVNDFQKGDIAEGYSVSREKKESFPLTVTSAQKNPTAFYLCASTPGGNSPLHFGNGTRLTVT.

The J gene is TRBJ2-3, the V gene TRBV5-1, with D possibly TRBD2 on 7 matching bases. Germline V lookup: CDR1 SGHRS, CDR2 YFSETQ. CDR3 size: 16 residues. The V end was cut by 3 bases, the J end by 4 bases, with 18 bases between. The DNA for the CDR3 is TGCGCCAGCAGCTCCTACCCGGGGGGCTCCTCAGATACGCAGTATTTT. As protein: CASSSYPGGSSDTQYF.